The clone carrying this T cell receptor beta chain occurred a few times. Its antigen is currently unknown. cDNA synthesis used the whole RNA isolate, giving expressed TCRB sequences. Sequenced by immunoSEQ multiplex PCR; TCRdb stores in-frame clones only, minus some. The sample contains just over 15,000 clones, approximately 47% of which appear only once. This entry belongs to a study of beta chain features in type 1 diabetes. The study's findings and limits: Among type 1 diabetes patients, VDJ junctions had fewer insertions and more deletions. The study found moderately but significantly shorter TCRB CDR3s in all four CD4+ subsets of Type 1 diabetes patients.

Germline V gives CDR1 SGHVS, CDR2 FNYEAQ. The ends lost 4 bases at V and 4 bases at J; junction bases unmatched: 4. The CDR3 spans 15 residues. The chain recombines TRBV7-6 with TRBJ2-3; 11 nucleotides agree with TRBD2. The sequence was collected from a woman in her thirties or forties in good health. Sequencing was performed on stem cell memory CD4+ T cells from blood. This CDR3 is CASSWIAGGPDTQYF. The CDR3 bases are TGTGCCAGCAGCTGGATAGCGGGGGGGCCAGATACGCAGTATTTT.